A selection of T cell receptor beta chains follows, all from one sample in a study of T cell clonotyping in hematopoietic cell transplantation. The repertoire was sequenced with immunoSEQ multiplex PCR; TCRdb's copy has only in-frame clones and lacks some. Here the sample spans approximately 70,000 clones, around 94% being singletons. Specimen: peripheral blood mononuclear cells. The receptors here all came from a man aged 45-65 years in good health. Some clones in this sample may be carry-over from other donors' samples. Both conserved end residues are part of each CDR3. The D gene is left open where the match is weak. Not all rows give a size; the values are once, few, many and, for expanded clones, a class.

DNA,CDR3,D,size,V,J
TGTGCCAGCAGCTTAGTAATAAGCTCCTACAATGAGCAGTTCTTC,CASSLVISSYNEQFF,-,-,TRBV7-2,TRBJ2-1
TGTGCCAGCAGCCCACCCCTGGAAGACTACGAGCAGTACTTC,CASSPPLEDYEQYF,-,-,TRBV7-9,TRBJ2-7
TGTGCCAGTAGTATAGATTTAGGAGCGGGAACAACCGGGGAGCTGTTTTTT,CASSIDLGAGTTGELFF,TRBD2,-,TRBV19,TRBJ2-2
TGTGCCAGCAGTTTGAGTGCGCGCGGCACTGAAGCTTTCTTT,CASSLSARGTEAFF,-,-,TRBV6-5,TRBJ1-1
TGTGCCAGCAGCCCACGGGGCAGGGGGCCGGAGACCCAGTACTTC,CASSPRGRGPETQYF,TRBD1,-,TRBV5-4,TRBJ2-5
TGTGCCAGCAGTGAACTTAGGCCCAAGGTGGGGTCTGGAAACACCATATATTTT,CASSELRPKVGSGNTIYF,-,-,TRBV25-1,TRBJ1-3
TGTGCCAGCAGTTCGCCCCGTAATGCCCCGCGGTCCTACGAGCAGTACTTC,CASSSPRNAPRSYEQYF,-,once,TRBV28,TRBJ2-7
TGTGCCAGCAGCCTAAGACAGAACTATGGCTACACCTTC,CASSLRQNYGYTF,-,-,TRBV6-5,TRBJ1-2
TGCGCCAGCAGCCAAGATCTCACAGGGTCTATTAATGGCTACACCTTC,CASSQDLTGSINGYTF,-,-,TRBV4-3,TRBJ1-2
TGCGCCAGCAGCTTGGAAGGGGAAGGCAATCAGCCCCAGCATTTT,CASSLEGEGNQPQHF,-,-,TRBV5-1,TRBJ1-5
TGTGCCAGCAGTGTTTTGCTAGCGGGGGGAACACCTAGCACAGATACGCAGTATTTT,CASSVLLAGGTPSTDTQYF,TRBD2,-,TRBV2,TRBJ2-3
TGTGCCAGCAGTTTATCATGGGGGGAGACCCAGTACTTC,CASSLSWGETQYF,-,-,TRBV28,TRBJ2-5
TGTGCCAGCAGCGAGGACAGGGCCAGGGAAAAACTGTTTTTT,CASSEDRAREKLFF,TRBD1,-,TRBV7-2,TRBJ1-4
TGTGCCAGCAGCTTAGCAGGGGCAGGAAGCACAGATACGCAGTATTTT,CASSLAGAGSTDTQYF,-,-,TRBV11-2,TRBJ2-3
TGTGCCAGCAGCTTGCACCAGGGAGACCAGCCCCAGCATTTT,CASSLHQGDQPQHF,-,-,TRBV5-8,TRBJ1-5
TGTGCCAGCGGTTGGGCAGGGGGTAGGGAGACCCAGTACTTC,CASGWAGGRETQYF,TRBD1,-,TRBV28,TRBJ2-5
TGTGCCAGCAGCACCCGGGACAATTCCTACGAGCAGTACTTC,CASSTRDNSYEQYF,-,-,TRBV6-6,TRBJ2-7
TGCAGCGTTGAAGTAACGGACACTGAAGCTTTCTTT,CSVEVTDTEAFF,-,-,TRBV29-1,TRBJ1-1
TGTGCCAGCACACGGAGCCCAAGTGAGACCCAGTACTTC,CASTRSPSETQYF,-,-,TRBV7-9,TRBJ2-5
TGTGCCAGCAGCCAAGAAGGACAGGGAGGGGAAAAACTGTTTTTT,CASSQEGQGGEKLFF,TRBD1,-,TRBV4-2,TRBJ1-4
TGCGCCAGCAGCCAAGTTGACGGCCTCTCTGGAAACACCATATATTTT,CASSQVDGLSGNTIYF,-,-,TRBV4-1,TRBJ1-3
TGTGCCAGCAGTCCAGGACAGGGTTTTTCAACTAATGAAAAACTGTTTTTT,CASSPGQGFSTNEKLFF,TRBD1,-,TRBV27,TRBJ1-4
TGTGCCAGCAGCTTGGGGTCTAGCGCCTACGAGCAGTACTTC,CASSLGSSAYEQYF,-,-,TRBV5-4,TRBJ2-7
TGCAGTGCTTCGGAACAAGAGACCCAGTACTTC,CSASEQETQYF,-,-,TRBV20-1,TRBJ2-5
TGTGCCAGCAGCCCAGGGGAGTATGGCTACACCTTC,CASSPGEYGYTF,-,few,TRBV14,TRBJ1-2
TGTGCCAGCAGCCTGGGGACAGCGTTGCACCACGAGCAGTACTTC,CASSLGTALHHEQYF,TRBD1,-,TRBV5-4,TRBJ2-7
TGCGCCAGCAGCTTGACAGGGGGCCGTTTGAACACTGAAGCTTTCTTT,CASSLTGGRLNTEAFF,TRBD1,-,TRBV5-1,TRBJ1-1
TGCGCCAGCAGCCAAGTTGCCACAGGTGACTATGGCTACACCTTC,CASSQVATGDYGYTF,-,-,TRBV4-1,TRBJ1-2
TGTGCCAGCAGCCAAGGGACTAGCGGGAGTCCTGAGCAGTTCTTC,CASSQGTSGSPEQFF,TRBD2,few,TRBV4-2,TRBJ2-1
TGCAGCGTCGGGACTAGCGGGAGTGAGACCCAGTACTTC,CSVGTSGSETQYF,TRBD2,-,TRBV29-1,TRBJ2-5
TGCGCCAGCAGTTACCCGATCGGGACTAGCGGGGGGCGTATACTCTCCTACGAGCAGTACTTC,CASSYPIGTSGGRILSYEQYF,TRBD2,-,TRBV10-2,TRBJ2-7
TGTGCCAGCAGTTCCCCTGGCGGAGGTTGGGATGAGCAGTTCTTC,CASSSPGGGWDEQFF,-,-,TRBV6-6,TRBJ2-1
TGTGCCAGCATGGACAGGGGTCAAGGGGAAAAACTGTTTTTT,CASMDRGQGEKLFF,TRBD1,-,TRBV6-5,TRBJ1-4
TGTGCCAGTAGTCCACAGACAGGGTCAAGAAGCAATCAGCCCCAGCATTTT,CASSPQTGSRSNQPQHF,TRBD1,-,TRBV19,TRBJ1-5
TGTGCCAGCTCACCACGAGGAGAGACCCAGTACTTC,CASSPRGETQYF,-,-,TRBV18,TRBJ2-5
TGTGCCAGCAGCCAAGAGATGAACACTGAAGCTTTCTTT,CASSQEMNTEAFF,-,-,TRBV14,TRBJ1-1
TGTGCCAGCAGGACCGGGATAACTGGAAACACCATATATTTT,CASRTGITGNTIYF,-,-,TRBV7-9,TRBJ1-3